What follows are 6 T cell receptor beta chains derived from one specimen sequenced in a study of control samples from healthy donors and cancer patients. Generated by immunoSEQ multiplex PCR, the TCRdb table keeps only in-frame clones and is missing some. The sample has 57,000 or so clones; 94% are singletons. Sequencing was carried out using blood. The source of these receptors is a man aged 25 to 40 in good health.

This sequence joins TRBV10-3 and TRBJ1-6; D is perhaps TRBD1 (6 bases). Trimming removed 8 bases at V and 6 bases at J, with 14 bases between. The CDR3 extends over 14 amino acids. Germline CDR1 reads ENHRY; CDR2 reads SYGVKD. In DNA form, the CDR3 reads TGTGCCATCGCCGACAGGCGGTCTAATTCACCCCTCCACTTT. Its protein product is CAIADRRSNSPLHF.

CDR3 region: CASSDRGNQPQHF. In DNA, the CDR3 is TGTGCCAGTAGTGACAGGGGCAATCAGCCCCAGCATTTT. The rearrangement joins TRBV19 to TRBJ1-5; 7 bases map to TRBD1. Germline V gives CDR1 LNHDA, CDR2 SQIVND (reference sequence). This CDR3 has 13 amino acids. Trimming took 5 bases from V and 2 from J; bases not matched to a gene: 0.

This chain uses TRBV14 with TRBJ1-4; a possible D gene is TRBD1 (6 bases). From germline, CDR1 is SGHDN and CDR2 FVKESK. Trimming stripped 5 bases from V and 10 bases from J, with 14 bases between. The CDR3 runs to 13 residues. Here the CDR3 DNA reads TGTGCCAGCAGCTGGAGACAGGACGGAAAACTGTTTTTT. It specifies CASSWRQDGKLFF.

This chain uses TRBV19 with TRBJ2-3, with TRBD2 as a possible D gene (5 bases). V lost 2 bases and J lost 2, with 8 bases in between. CDR1 is LNHDA and CDR2 is SQIVND in the germline V gene (reference sequence). This CDR3 has 14 residues. CDR3 in DNA: TGTGCCAGTAGTATAAGAGGGTCCACAGATACGCAGTATTTT. Translated: CASSIRGSTDTQYF.

The chain joins TRBV7-9 to TRBJ2-7; 8 bases map to TRBD1. Germline V gene sequence: CDR1 SEHNR, CDR2 FQNEAQ (reference sequence). The CDR3 loop spans 14 amino acids. The V gene end was trimmed by 3 bases and the J gene end by 2 bases; junction bases not matched to a gene: 3. CDR3 in amino acids: CASSFRTGPYEQYF. CDR3 sequence (DNA): TGTGCCAGCAGCTTTCGGACAGGGCCCTACGAGCAGTACTTC.

The table lists this clone with a few counts. This chain joins TRBV30 and TRBJ1-5, with no clear D. Germline loops: CDR1 GTSNPN, CDR2 SVGIG (reference sequence). The V and J ends lost 2 bases and 6 bases respectively, with 11 bases between them. CDR3 length equals 13 residues. CDR3 coding DNA: TGTGCCTGGAGTCCTACGCTCACTCAGCCCCAGCATTTT. It codes for CAWSPTLTQPQHF.